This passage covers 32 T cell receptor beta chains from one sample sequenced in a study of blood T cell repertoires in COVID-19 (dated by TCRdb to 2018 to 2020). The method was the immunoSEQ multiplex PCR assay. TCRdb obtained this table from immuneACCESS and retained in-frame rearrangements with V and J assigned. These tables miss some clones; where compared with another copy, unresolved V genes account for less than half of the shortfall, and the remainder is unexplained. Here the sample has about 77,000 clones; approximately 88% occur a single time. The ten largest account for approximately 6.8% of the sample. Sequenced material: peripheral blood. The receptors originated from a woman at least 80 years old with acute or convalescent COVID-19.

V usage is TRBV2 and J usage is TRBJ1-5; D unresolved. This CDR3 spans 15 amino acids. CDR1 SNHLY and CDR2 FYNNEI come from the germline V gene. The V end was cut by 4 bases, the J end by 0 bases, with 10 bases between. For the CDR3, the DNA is TGTGCCAGCAGTGCCCAGACTAATAGCAATCAGCCCCAGCATTTT. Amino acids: CASSAQTNSNQPQHF.

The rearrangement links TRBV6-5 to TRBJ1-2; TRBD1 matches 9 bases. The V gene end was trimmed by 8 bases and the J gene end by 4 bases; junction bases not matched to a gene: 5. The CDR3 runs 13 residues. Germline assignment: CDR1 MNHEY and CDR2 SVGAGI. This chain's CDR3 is CASWDRAGYGYTF. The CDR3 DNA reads TGTGCCAGCTGGGACAGGGCCGGCTATGGCTACACCTTC.

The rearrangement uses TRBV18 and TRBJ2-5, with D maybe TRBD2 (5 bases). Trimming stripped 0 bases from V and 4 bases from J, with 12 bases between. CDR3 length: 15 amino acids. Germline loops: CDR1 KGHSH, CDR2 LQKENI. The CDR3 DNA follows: TGTGCCAGCTCACCACCGAGTGGACTGCCAGAGACCCAGTACTTC. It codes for CASSPPSGLPETQYF.

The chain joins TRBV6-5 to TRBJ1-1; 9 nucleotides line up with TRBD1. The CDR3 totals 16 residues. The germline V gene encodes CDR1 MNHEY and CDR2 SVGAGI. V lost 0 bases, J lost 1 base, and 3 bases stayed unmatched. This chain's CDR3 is CASSYSGQGTNTEAFF. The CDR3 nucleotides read TGTGCCAGCAGTTACTCGGGACAGGGCACGAACACTGAAGCTTTCTTT.

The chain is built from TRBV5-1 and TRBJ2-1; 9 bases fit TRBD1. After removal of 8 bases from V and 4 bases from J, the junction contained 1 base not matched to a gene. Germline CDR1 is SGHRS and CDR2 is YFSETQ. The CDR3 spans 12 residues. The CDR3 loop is CASGQGYNEQFF. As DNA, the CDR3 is TGCGCCAGTGGACAGGGGTACAATGAGCAGTTCTTC.

The CDR3 nucleotides are TGCAGCGTTGATTGGCGCGGACCCGGGAATACGCAGTATTTT. Amino acid sequence: CSVDWRGPGNTQYF. The chain uses TRBV29-1 and TRBJ2-3, with a tentative D call TRBD2 (5 bases). CDR3 size: 14 residues. The V end lost 3 bases, the J end lost 7 bases, and 17 bases lay between the germline ends. Germline V gene sequence: CDR1 SQVTM, CDR2 ANQGSEA.

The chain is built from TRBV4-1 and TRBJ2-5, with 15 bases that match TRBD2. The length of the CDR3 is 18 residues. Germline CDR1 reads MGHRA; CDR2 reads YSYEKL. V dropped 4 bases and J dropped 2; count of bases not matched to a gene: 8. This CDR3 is CASSRGLAGGPFQETQYF. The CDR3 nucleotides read TGCGCCAGCAGCCGAGGACTAGCGGGAGGGCCGTTTCAAGAGACCCAGTACTTC.

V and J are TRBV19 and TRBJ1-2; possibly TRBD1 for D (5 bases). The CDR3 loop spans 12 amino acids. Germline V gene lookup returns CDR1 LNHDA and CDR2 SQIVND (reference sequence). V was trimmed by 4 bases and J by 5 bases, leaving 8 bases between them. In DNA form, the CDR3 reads TGTGCCAGTAGTACCGCAGGGTATGGCTACACCTTC. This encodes CASSTAGYGYTF. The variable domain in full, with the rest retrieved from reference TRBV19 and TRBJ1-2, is DGGITQSPKYLFRKEGQNVTLSCEQNLNHDAMYWYRQDPGQGLRLIYYSQIVNDFQKGDIAEGYSVSREKKESFPLTVTSAQKNPTAFYLCASSTAGYGYTFGSGTRLTVV.

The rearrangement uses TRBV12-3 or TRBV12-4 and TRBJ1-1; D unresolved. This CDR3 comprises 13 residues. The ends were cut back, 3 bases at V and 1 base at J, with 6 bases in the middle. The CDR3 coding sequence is TGTGCCAGCAGTTTGGGAGAGAACACTGAAGCTTTCTTT. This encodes CASSLGENTEAFF.

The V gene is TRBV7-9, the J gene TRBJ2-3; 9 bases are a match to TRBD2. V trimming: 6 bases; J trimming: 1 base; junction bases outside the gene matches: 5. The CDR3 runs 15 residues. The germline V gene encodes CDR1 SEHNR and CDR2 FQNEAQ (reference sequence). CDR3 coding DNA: TGTGCCAGCAGTGCTCTAGCGGGGCGCACAGATACGCAGTATTTT. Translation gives CASSALAGRTDTQYF.

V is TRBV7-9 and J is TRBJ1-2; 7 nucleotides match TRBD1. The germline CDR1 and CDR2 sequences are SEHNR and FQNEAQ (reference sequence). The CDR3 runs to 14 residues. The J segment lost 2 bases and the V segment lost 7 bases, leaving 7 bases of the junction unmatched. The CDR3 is CASTRGDSNYGYTF. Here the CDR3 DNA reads TGTGCCAGCACTCGCGGGGACAGCAACTATGGCTACACCTTC.

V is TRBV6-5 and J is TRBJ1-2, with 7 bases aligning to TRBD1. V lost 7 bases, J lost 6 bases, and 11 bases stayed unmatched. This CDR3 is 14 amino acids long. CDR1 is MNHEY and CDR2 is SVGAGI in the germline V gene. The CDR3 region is CASTLTGALNGYTF. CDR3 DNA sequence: TGTGCCAGCACCTTAACAGGGGCGCTTAATGGCTACACCTTC.

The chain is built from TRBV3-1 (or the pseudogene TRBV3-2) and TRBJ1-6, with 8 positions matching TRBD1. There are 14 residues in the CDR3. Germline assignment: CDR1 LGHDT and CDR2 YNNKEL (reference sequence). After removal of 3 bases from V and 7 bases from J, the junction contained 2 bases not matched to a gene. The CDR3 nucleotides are TGTGCCAGCAGCCATTGGGACAGGAATTCACCCCTCCACTTT. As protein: CASSHWDRNSPLHF.

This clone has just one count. In nucleotides, the CDR3 is TGTGCCAGCAGCCACGAGCTACAGCCCCAGCATTTT. This codes for CASSHELQPQHF. The V gene is TRBV7-9, the J gene TRBJ1-5; unclear D gene. The CDR3 is 12 residues long. Germline loops: CDR1 SEHNR, CDR2 FQNEAQ (reference sequence). Trimming removed 5 bases from V and 7 bases from J, with 9 bases in between.

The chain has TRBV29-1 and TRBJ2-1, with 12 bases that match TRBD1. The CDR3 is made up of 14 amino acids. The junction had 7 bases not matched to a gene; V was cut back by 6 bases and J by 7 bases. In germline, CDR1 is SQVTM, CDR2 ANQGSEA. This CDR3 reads CSVRDRGQENEQFF. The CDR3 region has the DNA TGCAGCGTCCGGGACAGGGGGCAGGAGAATGAGCAGTTCTTC.

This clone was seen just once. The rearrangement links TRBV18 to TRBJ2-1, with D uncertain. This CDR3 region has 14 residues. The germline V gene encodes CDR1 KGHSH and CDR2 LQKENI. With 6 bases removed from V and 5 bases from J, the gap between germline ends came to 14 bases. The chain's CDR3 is CASSTETGNNEQFF. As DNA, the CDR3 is TGTGCCAGCTCCACGGAGACTGGAAACAATGAGCAGTTCTTC.

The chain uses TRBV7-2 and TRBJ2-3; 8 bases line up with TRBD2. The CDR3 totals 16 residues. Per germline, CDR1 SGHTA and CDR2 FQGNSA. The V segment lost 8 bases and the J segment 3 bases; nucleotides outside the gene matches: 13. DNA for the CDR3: TGTGCCAGCGGTCAGTCGGGCGGGGGGACAACAGATACGCAGTATTTT. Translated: CASGQSGGGTTDTQYF.

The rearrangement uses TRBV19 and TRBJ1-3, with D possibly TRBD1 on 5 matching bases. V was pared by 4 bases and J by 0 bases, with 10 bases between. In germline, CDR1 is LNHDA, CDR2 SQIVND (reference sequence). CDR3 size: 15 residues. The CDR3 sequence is CASSTMTDSGNTIYF. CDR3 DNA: TGTGCCAGTAGTACGATGACAGACTCTGGAAACACCATATATTTT.

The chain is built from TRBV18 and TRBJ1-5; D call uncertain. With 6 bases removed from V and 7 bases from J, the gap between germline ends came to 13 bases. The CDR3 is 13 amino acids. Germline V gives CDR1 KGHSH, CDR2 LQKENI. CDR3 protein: CASSEREGQPQHF. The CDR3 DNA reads TGTGCCAGCTCCGAACGGGAAGGCCAGCCCCAGCATTTT.

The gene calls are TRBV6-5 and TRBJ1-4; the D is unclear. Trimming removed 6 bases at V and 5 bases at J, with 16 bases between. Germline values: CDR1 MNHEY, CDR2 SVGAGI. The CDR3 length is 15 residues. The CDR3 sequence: CASSLADRRNEKLFF. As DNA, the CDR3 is TGTGCCAGCAGCCTAGCGGACCGGAGAAATGAAAAACTGTTTTTT.

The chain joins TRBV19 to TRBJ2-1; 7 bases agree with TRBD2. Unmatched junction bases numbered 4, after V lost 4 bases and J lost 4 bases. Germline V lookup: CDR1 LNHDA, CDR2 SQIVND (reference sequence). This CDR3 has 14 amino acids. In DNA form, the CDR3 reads TGTGCCAGTAGTAGCGGGGGACCATACAATGAGCAGTTCTTC. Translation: CASSSGGPYNEQFF.

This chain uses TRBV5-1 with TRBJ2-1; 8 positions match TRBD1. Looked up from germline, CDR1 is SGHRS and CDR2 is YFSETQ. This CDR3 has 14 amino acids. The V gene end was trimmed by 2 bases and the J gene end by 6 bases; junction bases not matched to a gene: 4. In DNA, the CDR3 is TGCGCCAGCAGCTTCGGACAGGGTAGCAATGAGCAGTTCTTC. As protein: CASSFGQGSNEQFF.

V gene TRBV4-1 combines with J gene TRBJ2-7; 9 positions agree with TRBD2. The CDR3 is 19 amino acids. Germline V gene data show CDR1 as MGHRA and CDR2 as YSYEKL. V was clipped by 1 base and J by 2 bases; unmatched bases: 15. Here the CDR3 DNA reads TGCGCCAGCAGCCAAGGTGGCGGGAGGGCCTTTACTTATGCCTACGAGCAGTACTTC. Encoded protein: CASSQGGGRAFTYAYEQYF.

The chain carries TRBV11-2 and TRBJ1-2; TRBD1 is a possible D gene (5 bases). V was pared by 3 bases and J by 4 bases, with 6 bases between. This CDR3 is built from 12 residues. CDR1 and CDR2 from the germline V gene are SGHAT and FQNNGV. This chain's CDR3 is CASSFDSYGYTF. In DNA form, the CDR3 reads TGTGCCAGCAGCTTCGACAGCTATGGCTACACCTTC.

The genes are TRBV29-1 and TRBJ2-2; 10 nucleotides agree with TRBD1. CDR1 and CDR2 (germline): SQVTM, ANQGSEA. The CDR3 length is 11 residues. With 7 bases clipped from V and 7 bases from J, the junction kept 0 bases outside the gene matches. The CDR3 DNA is TGCAGCGGGGACAGGGGCGGGGAGCTGTTTTTT. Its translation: CSGDRGGELFF.

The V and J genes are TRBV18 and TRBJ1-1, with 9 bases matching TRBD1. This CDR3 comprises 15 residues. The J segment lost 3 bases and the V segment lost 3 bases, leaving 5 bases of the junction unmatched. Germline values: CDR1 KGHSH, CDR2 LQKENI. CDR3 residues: CASSPGQGLDTEAFF. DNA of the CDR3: TGTGCCAGCTCACCGGGACAGGGTTTAGACACTGAAGCTTTCTTT. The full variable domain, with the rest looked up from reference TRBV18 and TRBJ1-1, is NAGVMQNPRHLVRRRGQEARLRCSPMKGHSHVYWYRQLPEEGLKFMVYLQKENIIDESGMPKERFSAEFPKEGPSILRIQQVVRGDSAAYFCASSPGQGLDTEAFFGQGTRLTVV.

The CDR3 protein is CASSPRQGNYGYTF. CDR3 DNA: TGTGCCAGCAGTCCCCGACAGGGAAACTATGGCTACACCTTC. This chain uses TRBV27 with TRBJ1-2; 7 bases line up with TRBD1. Unmatched junction bases numbered 5, after V lost 5 bases and J lost 2 bases. This CDR3 spans 14 amino acids. The germline CDR1 and CDR2 sequences are MNHEY and SMNVEV (reference sequence).

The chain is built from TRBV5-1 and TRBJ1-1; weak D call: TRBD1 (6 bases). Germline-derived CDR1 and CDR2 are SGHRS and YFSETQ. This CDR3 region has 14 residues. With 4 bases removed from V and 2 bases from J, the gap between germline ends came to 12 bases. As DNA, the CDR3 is TGCGCCAGCAGCCGGTCGGGGACAAACACTGAAGCTTTCTTT. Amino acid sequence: CASSRSGTNTEAFF. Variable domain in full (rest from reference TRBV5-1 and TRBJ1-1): KAGVTQTPRYLIKTRGQQVTLSCSPISGHRSVSWYQQTPGQGLQFLFEYFSETQRNKGNFPGRFSGRQFSNSRSEMNVSTLELGDSALYLCASSRSGTNTEAFFGQGTRLTVV.

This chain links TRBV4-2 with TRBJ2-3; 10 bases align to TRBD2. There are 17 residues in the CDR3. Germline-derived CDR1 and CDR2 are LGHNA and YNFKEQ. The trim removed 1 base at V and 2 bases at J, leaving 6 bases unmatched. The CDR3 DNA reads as TGTGCCAGCAGCCAAGTAGGGAGCGGGGGGGCCACAGATACGCAGTATTTT. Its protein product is CASSQVGSGGATDTQYF.

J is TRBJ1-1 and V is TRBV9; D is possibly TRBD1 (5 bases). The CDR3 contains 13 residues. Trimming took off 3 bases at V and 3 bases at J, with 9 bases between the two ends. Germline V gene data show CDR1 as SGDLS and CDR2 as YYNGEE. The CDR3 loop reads CASSAGDDTEAFF. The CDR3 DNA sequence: TGTGCCAGCAGCGCGGGGGACGACACTGAAGCTTTCTTT.

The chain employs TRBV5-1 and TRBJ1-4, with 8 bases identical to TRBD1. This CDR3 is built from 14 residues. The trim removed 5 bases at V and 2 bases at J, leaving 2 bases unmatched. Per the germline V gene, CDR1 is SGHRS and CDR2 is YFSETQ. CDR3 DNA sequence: TGCGCCAGCAGTGACAGGGGTACTAATGAAAAACTGTTTTTT. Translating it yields CASSDRGTNEKLFF. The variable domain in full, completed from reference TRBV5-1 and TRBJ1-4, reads KAGVTQTPRYLIKTRGQQVTLSCSPISGHRSVSWYQQTPGQGLQFLFEYFSETQRNKGNFPGRFSGRQFSNSRSEMNVSTLELGDSALYLCASSDRGTNEKLFFGSGTQLSVL.

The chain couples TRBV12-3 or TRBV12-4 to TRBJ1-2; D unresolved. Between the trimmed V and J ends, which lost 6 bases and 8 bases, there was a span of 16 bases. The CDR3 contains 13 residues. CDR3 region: CASRPSGRGGYTF. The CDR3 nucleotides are TGTGCCAGCAGACCTTCGGGCCGCGGGGGCTACACCTTC.